This T cell receptor (beta chain) derives from a study of radiotherapy plus CTLA-4 blockade in lung cancer. V lost 1 base and J lost 1, with 11 bases in between. The CDR3 is made up of 15 amino acids. CDR1 is SGHAT, CDR2 FQNNGV, per germline. Data came from immunoSEQ multiplex PCR; TCRdb stores just in-frame clones and leaves some out. The sample contains 45,000 or so clones, approximately 79% of which appear only once. Whole-study findings and limits: Subsequent to radiotherapy plus ipilimumab, tumor-derived TCR clones underwent expansion in blood.

Concerning this clone: Its matching antigen is unknown.

This material consisted of peripheral blood, taken from a patient treated with radiotherapy plus ipilimumab. This TCR derives from a human donor with non-small cell lung cancer who had stable disease on radiotherapy plus ipilimumab. The rearrangement joins TRBV11-2 to TRBJ2-7; the D is unclear. The CDR3 bases are TGTGCCAGCAGCTTAGGTATCGCAGGATCCTACGAGCAGTACTTC. As protein: CASSLGIAGSYEQYF.